The 3 T cell receptor beta chains in this list originate from one sample, sequenced in a study of blood T cell repertoires in COVID-19. Here immunoSEQ multiplex PCR was the method, and the copy in TCRdb shows in-frame clones only, minus some. The sample has under 200,000 clones; 80% to 90% are singletons. Material for sequencing was peripheral blood. These receptors all stem from a woman in her 70s with COVID-19, enrolled during active disease.

The chain links TRBV6-4 to TRBJ2-5; D not resolved. This CDR3 contains 18 residues. Trimming left V 8 bases short and J 0 bases short, with 25 bases between. CDR1 MRHNA and CDR2 SNTAGT come from the germline V gene. The CDR3 nucleotides read TGTGCCAGCTGTCGAGGTCTTTCTATGGTGAACTACCAAGAGACCCAGTACTTC. It codes for CASCRGLSMVNYQETQYF.

CDR3 in DNA: TGCGCCAGCCACGGTGGTATCTCGGGACAGATCACAGATACGCAGTATTTT. This sequence encodes CASHGGISGQITDTQYF. The chain is built from TRBV5-1 and TRBJ2-3, with 7 positions matching TRBD1. Looked up from germline, CDR1 is SGHRS and CDR2 is YFSETQ. This CDR3 region has 17 residues. V shed 7 bases, J shed 2 bases, and the junction held 16 bases outside the gene matches. The full variable domain, rest sourced from reference TRBV5-1 and TRBJ2-3, is KAGVTQTPRYLIKTRGQQVTLSCSPISGHRSVSWYQQTPGQGLQFLFEYFSETQRNKGNFPGRFSGRQFSNSRSEMNVSTLELGDSALYLCASHGGISGQITDTQYFGPGTRLTVL.

This sequence joins TRBV28 and TRBJ2-1, with 8 bases matching TRBD1. Germline CDR1 and CDR2: MDHEN and SYDVKM. V lost 4 bases, J lost 8 bases, and 4 bases stayed unmatched. The CDR3 sequence is 13 residues long. For the CDR3, the DNA is TGTGCCAGCAGTTGGACAGGGAGATATGAGCAGTTCTTC. This translates into CASSWTGRYEQFF.